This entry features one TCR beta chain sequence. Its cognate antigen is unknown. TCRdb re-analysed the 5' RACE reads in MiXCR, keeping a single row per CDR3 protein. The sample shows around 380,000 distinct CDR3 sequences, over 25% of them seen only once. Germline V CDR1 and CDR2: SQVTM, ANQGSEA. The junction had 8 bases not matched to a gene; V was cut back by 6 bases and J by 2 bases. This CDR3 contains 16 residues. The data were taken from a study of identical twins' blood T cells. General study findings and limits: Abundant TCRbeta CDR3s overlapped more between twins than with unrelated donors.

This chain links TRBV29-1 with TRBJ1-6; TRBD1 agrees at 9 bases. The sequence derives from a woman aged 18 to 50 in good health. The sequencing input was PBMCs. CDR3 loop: CSVNRDRDPYNSPLHF. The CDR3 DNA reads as TGCAGCGTCAACCGGGACAGGGACCCCTATAATTCACCCCTCCACTTT.